The rows below give T cell receptor beta chains drawn from one sample of a study of T cell responses to AZD1222 COVID-19 vaccine. TCRdb's table, derived via immunoSEQ multiplex PCR, lists solely in-frame clones and lacks some. The sample yields about 140,000 clones, more than 80% seen once. The sequences come from peripheral blood, collected on day 0 of AZD1222 vaccination. These TCRs come from an adult in good health. CDR3s include the opening cysteine and the closing phenylalanine or tryptophan. Each record gives: clone size, D gene, V gene, CDR3 length, J gene, CDR3 DNA, CDR3 protein. D genes are given only for firm matches. Clone size is not always given. Where it is, it says once, few, many or a class for expanded clones.

clone size: NA; D gene: NA; V gene: TRBV7-6; CDR3 length: 14; J gene: TRBJ2-7; CDR3 DNA: TGTGCCAGCAGCTTAAATGCCGTTCCGTACGAGCAGTACTTC; CDR3 protein: CASSLNAVPYEQYF
clone size: NA; D gene: NA; V gene: TRBV7-8; CDR3 length: 16; J gene: TRBJ2-3; CDR3 DNA: TGTGCCAGCAGCTACCTTACGGACTCCTCCACAGATACGCAGTATTTT; CDR3 protein: CASSYLTDSSTDTQYF
clone size: NA; D gene: NA; V gene: TRBV6-4; CDR3 length: 14; J gene: TRBJ2-3; CDR3 DNA: TGTGCCAGCAGTGTAGAGGTCGGGCACGATACGCAGTATTTT; CDR3 protein: CASSVEVGHDTQYF
clone size: NA; D gene: TRBD2; V gene: TRBV19; CDR3 length: 14; J gene: TRBJ2-7; CDR3 DNA: TGTGCCAGTTCACTAGCGGGGAACACCTACGAGCAGTACTTC; CDR3 protein: CASSLAGNTYEQYF
clone size: NA; D gene: NA; V gene: TRBV3-1/TRBV3-2; CDR3 length: 14; J gene: TRBJ1-2; CDR3 DNA: TGTGCCAGCAGCCAAGGAGAATCCAACTATGGCTACACCTTC; CDR3 protein: CASSQGESNYGYTF
clone size: NA; D gene: NA; V gene: TRBV28; CDR3 length: 12; J gene: TRBJ1-5; CDR3 DNA: TGTGCCAGCCAAGGGGGATCGCAGCCCCAGCATTTT; CDR3 protein: CASQGGSQPQHF
clone size: NA; D gene: NA; V gene: TRBV7-6; CDR3 length: 15; J gene: TRBJ2-2; CDR3 DNA: TGTGCCAGCAGCTTATTCAGTATTCAGCCCGGGGAGCTGTTTTTT; CDR3 protein: CASSLFSIQPGELFF
clone size: once; D gene: TRBD2; V gene: TRBV7-2; CDR3 length: 17; J gene: TRBJ2-7; CDR3 DNA: TGTGCCAGCAGCCTGCGGGTTCTAGCGGGGGGCCGCTACGAGCAGTACTTC; CDR3 protein: CASSLRVLAGGRYEQYF
clone size: NA; D gene: NA; V gene: TRBV11-2; CDR3 length: 14; J gene: TRBJ2-4; CDR3 DNA: TGTGCCAGCAGCTCGGGCCTAGCCAAAAACATTCAGTACTTC; CDR3 protein: CASSSGLAKNIQYF
clone size: NA; D gene: TRBD1; V gene: TRBV7-8; CDR3 length: 14; J gene: TRBJ1-4; CDR3 DNA: TGTGCCAGCAGCACTAGGACAGGGAGGGAAAAACTGTTTTTT; CDR3 protein: CASSTRTGREKLFF
clone size: NA; D gene: NA; V gene: TRBV19; CDR3 length: 13; J gene: TRBJ1-2; CDR3 DNA: TGTGCCAGTAGCCAGGTCGGTGTCTCAGGCTACACCTTC; CDR3 protein: CASSQVGVSGYTF
clone size: NA; D gene: TRBD1; V gene: TRBV6-5; CDR3 length: 15; J gene: TRBJ2-3; CDR3 DNA: TGTGCCAGCAGTTCACTGACAGGGAACACAGATACGCAGTATTTT; CDR3 protein: CASSSLTGNTDTQYF
clone size: NA; D gene: TRBD2; V gene: TRBV11-2; CDR3 length: 16; J gene: TRBJ2-7; CDR3 DNA: TGTGCCAGCAGCTTAGGGGGTCTTGGCGGTAGCGGGGATAAGTACTTC; CDR3 protein: CASSLGGLGGSGDKYF
clone size: once; D gene: TRBD2; V gene: TRBV6-4; CDR3 length: 15; J gene: TRBJ2-1; CDR3 DNA: TGTGCCACACCCCCCCGACTAGCGGGAGGAGCTGAGCAGTTCTTC; CDR3 protein: CATPPRLAGGAEQFF
clone size: NA; D gene: TRBD2; V gene: TRBV7-8; CDR3 length: 19; J gene: TRBJ2-2; CDR3 DNA: TGTGCCAGCAGCTCCCAATCGCTTAGCGGGGGGCGATACACCGGGGAGCTGTTTTTT; CDR3 protein: CASSSQSLSGGRYTGELFF
clone size: NA; D gene: NA; V gene: TRBV29-1; CDR3 length: 12; J gene: TRBJ2-7; CDR3 DNA: TGCAGCGTTGAAGGGGCCACCTACGAGCAGTACTTC; CDR3 protein: CSVEGATYEQYF